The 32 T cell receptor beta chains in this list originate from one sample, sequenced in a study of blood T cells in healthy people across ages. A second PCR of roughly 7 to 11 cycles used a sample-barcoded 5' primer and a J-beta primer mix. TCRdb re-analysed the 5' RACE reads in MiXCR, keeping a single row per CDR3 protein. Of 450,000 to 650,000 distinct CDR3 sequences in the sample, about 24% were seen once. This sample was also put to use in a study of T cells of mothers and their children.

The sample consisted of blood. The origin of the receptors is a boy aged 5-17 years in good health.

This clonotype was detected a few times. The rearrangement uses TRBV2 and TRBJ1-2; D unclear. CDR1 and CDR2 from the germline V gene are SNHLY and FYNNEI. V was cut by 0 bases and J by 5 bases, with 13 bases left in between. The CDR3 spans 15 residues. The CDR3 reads CASSEAKTSGYGYTF. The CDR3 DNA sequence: TGTGCCAGCAGTGAAGCGAAAACTTCGGGGTATGGCTACACCTTC.

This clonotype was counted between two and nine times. The CDR3 DNA sequence: TGTGCCAGCAGCGTACAGGTCACAGATACGCAGTATTTT. It is translated as CASSVQVTDTQYF. The genes are TRBV7-2 and TRBJ2-3; a weak D match, TRBD1 (5 bases). Germline lookup yields CDR1 SGHTA and CDR2 FQGNSA. Trimming cost V 5 bases and J 2 bases, with 8 bases left between them. This CDR3 spans 13 amino acids.

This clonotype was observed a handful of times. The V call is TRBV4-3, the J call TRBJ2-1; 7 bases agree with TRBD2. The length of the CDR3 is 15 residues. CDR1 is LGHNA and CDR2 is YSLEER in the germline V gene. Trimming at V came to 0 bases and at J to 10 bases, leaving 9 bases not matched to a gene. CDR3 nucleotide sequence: TGCGCCAGCAGCCAAGATACGAGAGGACTAGACGAGCAGTTCTTC. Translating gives CASSQDTRGLDEQFF.

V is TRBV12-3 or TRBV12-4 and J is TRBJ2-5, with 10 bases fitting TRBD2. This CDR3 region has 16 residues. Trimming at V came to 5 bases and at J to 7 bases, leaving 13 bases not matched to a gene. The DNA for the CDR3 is TGTGCCAGCAGTCCTCTGGCTAGCGGGAGTGACGCGACCCAGTACTTC. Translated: CASSPLASGSDATQYF.

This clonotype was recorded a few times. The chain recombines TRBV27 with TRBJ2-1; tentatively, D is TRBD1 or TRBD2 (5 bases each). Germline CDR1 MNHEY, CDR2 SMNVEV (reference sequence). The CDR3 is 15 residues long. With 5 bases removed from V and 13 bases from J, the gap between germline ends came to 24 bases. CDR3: CASSPYLGTGYPQFF. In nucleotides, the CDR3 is TGTGCCAGCAGTCCTTATTTGGGGACCGGGTATCCCCAGTTCTTC.

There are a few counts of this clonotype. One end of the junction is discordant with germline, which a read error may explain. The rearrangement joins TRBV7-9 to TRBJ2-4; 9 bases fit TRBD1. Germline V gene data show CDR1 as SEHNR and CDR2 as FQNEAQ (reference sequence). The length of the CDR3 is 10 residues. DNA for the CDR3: TGTGCCAGCAGCTACAGGGGGCTCGACTTC. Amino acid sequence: CASSYRGLDF.

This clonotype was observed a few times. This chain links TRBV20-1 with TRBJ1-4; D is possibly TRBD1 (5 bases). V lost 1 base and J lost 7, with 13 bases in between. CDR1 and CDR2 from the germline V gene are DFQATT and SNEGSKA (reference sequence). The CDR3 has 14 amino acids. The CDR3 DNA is TGCAGTGCTAGAGTCAAAGGGGTCCTTGAAAAACTGTTTTTT. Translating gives CSARVKGVLEKLFF.

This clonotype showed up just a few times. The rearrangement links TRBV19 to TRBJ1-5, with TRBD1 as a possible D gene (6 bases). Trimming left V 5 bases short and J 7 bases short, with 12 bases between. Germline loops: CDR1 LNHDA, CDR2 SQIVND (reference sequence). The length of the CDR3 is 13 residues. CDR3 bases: TGTGCCAGTAGTTGGGGGGCCGAACAGCCCCAGCATTTT. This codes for CASSWGAEQPQHF.

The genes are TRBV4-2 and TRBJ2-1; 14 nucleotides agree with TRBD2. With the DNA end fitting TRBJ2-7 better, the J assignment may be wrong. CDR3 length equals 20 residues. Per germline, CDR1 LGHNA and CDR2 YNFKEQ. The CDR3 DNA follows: TGTGCCAGCAGCCAAGACACGGGACTAGCGGGAGTTATCCCCATAAACGAGCAGTACTTC. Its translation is CASSQDTGLAGVIPINEQYF.

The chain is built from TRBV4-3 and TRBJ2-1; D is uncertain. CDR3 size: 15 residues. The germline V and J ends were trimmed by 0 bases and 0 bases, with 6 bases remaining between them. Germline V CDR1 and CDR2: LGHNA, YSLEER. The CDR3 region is CASSQDPDSYNEQFF. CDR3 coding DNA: TGCGCCAGCAGCCAAGATCCTGACTCCTACAATGAGCAGTTCTTC.

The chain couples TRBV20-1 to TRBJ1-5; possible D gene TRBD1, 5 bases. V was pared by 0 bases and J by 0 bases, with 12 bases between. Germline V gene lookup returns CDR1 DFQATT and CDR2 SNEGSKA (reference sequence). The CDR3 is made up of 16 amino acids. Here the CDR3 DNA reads TGCAGTGCTAGAGATCTAAGGGGCGGTAGCAATCAGCCCCAGCATTTT. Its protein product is CSARDLRGGSNQPQHF.

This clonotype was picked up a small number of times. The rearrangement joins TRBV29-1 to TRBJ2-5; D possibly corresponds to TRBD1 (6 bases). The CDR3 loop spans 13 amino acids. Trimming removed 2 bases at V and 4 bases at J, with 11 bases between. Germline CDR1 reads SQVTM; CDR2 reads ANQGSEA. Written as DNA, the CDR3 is TGCAGCGTTGAAAGGGTCAGGGGAGAGACCCAGTACTTC. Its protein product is CSVERVRGETQYF.

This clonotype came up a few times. This CDR3 reads CASSPPSGGLSYEQYF. For the CDR3, the DNA is TGTGCCAGCAGCCCTCCTTCCGGGGGGCTGTCCTACGAGCAGTACTTC. The chain carries TRBV11-1 and TRBJ2-7, with TRBD2 as a possible D gene (7 bases). The CDR3 covers 16 residues. V gave up 5 bases and J gave up 1 base, with 18 bases separating them. Germline V lookup: CDR1 SGHAT, CDR2 FQDESV (reference sequence).

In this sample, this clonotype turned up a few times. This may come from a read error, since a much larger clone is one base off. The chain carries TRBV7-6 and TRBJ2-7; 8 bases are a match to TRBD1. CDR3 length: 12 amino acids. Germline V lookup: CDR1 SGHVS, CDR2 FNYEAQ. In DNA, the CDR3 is TGTGCCGGCAGCTTAACAGGGGGCGAGCAGTACTTC. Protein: CAGSLTGGEQYF. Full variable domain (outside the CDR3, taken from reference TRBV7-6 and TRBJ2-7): GAGVSQSPRYKVTKRGQDVALRCDPISGHVSLYWYRQALGQGPEFLTYFNYEAQQDKSGLPNDRFSAERPEGSISTLTIQRTEQRDSAMYRCAGSLTGGEQYFGPGTRLTVT.

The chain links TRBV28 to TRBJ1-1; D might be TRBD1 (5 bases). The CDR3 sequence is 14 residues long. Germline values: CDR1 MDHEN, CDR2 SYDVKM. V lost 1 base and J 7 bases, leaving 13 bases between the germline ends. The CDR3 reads CASSLYGRDNEAFF. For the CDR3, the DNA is TGTGCCAGCAGTTTATATGGCAGGGATAATGAAGCTTTCTTT.

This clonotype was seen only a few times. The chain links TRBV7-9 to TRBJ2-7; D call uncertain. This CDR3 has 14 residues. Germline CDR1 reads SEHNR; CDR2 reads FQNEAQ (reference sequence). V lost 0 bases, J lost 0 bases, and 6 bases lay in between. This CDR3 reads CASSLAADSYEQYF. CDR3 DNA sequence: TGTGCCAGCAGCTTAGCAGCCGACTCCTACGAGCAGTACTTC.

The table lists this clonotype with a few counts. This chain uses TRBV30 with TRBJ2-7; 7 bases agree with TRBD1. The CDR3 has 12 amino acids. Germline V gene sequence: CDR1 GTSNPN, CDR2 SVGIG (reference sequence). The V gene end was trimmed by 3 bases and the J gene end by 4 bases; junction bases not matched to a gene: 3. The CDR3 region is CAWSEQGYEQYF. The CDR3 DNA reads TGTGCCTGGAGCGAACAGGGGTACGAGCAGTACTTC.

The CDR3 loop is CSADRMMNTEAFF. CDR3 nucleotide sequence: TGCAGCGCAGACAGGATGATGAACACTGAAGCTTTCTTT. V gene TRBV29-1 combines with J gene TRBJ1-1; TRBD1 is a possible D gene (6 bases). V lost 7 bases, J lost 0 bases, and 12 bases lay in between. The CDR3 extends over 13 amino acids. CDR1 SQVTM and CDR2 ANQGSEA come from the germline V gene.

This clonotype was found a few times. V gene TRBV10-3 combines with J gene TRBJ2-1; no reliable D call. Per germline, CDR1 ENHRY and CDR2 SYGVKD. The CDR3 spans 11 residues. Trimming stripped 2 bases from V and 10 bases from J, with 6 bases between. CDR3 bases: TGTGCCATCAGTGAGGCCAACGAGCAGTTCTTC. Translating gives CAISEANEQFF.

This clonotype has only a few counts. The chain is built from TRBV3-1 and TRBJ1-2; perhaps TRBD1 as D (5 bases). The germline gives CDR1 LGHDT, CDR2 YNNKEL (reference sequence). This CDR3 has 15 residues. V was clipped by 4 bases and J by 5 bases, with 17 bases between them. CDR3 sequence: CASSPAVRGGYGYTF. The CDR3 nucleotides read TGTGCCAGCAGCCCAGCCGTGAGGGGCGGGTATGGCTACACCTTC.

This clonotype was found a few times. CDR3 sequence: CASWGVGSQPQHF. For the CDR3, the DNA is TGTGCCTCGTGGGGGGTCGGAAGTCAGCCCCAGCATTTT. J is TRBJ1-5 and V is TRBV27; possibly TRBD1 for D (5 bases). Germline V gives CDR1 MNHEY, CDR2 SMNVEV (reference sequence). CDR3 size: 13 residues. Trimming took 11 bases from V and 6 from J, leaving 17 bases between them.

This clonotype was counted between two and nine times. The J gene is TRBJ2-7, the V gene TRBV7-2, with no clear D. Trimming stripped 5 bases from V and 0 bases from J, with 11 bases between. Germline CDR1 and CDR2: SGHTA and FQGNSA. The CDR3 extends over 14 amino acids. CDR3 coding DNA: TGTGCCAGCAGCGAAGAGGCCGGCTCCTACGAGCAGTACTTC. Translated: CASSEEAGSYEQYF.

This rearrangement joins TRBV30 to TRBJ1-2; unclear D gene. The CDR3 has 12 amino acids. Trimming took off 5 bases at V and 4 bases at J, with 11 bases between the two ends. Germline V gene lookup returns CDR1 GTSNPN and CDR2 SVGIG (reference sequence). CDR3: CAWHRLLYGYTF. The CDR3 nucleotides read TGTGCCTGGCACAGACTCCTCTATGGCTACACCTTC.

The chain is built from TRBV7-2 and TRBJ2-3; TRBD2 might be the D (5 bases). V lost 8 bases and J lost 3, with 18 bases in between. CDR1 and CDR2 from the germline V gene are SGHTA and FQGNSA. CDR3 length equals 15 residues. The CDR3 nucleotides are TGTGCCAGCCTGTCCGGGGAGTTTCTAACAGATACGCAGTATTTT. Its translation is CASLSGEFLTDTQYF.

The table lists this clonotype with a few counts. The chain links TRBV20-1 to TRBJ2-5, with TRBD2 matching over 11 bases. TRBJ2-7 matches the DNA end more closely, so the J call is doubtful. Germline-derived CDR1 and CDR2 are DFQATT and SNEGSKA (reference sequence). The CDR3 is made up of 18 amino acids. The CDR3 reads CSARDYLAGGWGSYEQYF. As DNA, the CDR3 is TGCAGTGCTAGAGATTATCTAGCGGGAGGCTGGGGGTCCTACGAGCAGTACTTC.

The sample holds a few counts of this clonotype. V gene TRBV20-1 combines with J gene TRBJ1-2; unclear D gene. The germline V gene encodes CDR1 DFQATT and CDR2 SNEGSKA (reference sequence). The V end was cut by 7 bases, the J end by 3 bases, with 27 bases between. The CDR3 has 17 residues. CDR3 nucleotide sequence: TGCAGTGTATTCCGAAGACGCGAAGGAGGGTGGCACTATGGCTACACCTTC. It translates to CSVFRRREGGWHYGYTF.

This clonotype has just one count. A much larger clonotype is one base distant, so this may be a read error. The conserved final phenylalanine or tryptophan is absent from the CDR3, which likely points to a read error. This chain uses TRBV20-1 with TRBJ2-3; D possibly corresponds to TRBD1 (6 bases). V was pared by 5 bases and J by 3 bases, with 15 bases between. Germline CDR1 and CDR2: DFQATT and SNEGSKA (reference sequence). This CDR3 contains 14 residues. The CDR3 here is CSARSGTSTDTQYL. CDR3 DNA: TGCAGTGCTCGGTCCGGGACAAGTACAGATACGCAGTATCTT.

In nucleotides, the CDR3 is TGTGCCACCCGGCGGGACAGGGGACCTTACGAGCAGTACTTC. Protein sequence: CATRRDRGPYEQYF. V is TRBV28 and J is TRBJ2-7; 10 bases agree with TRBD1. Trimming took 10 bases from V and 4 from J; bases not matched to a gene: 10. The V gene's germline CDR1 is MDHEN and CDR2 SYDVKM. This CDR3 has 14 residues.

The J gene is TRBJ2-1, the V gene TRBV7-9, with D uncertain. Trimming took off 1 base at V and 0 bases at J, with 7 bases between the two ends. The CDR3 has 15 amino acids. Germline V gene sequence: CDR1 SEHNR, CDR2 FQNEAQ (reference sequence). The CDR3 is CASSLDSSSYNEQFF. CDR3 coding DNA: TGTGCCAGCAGCTTAGACTCTAGCTCCTACAATGAGCAGTTCTTC.

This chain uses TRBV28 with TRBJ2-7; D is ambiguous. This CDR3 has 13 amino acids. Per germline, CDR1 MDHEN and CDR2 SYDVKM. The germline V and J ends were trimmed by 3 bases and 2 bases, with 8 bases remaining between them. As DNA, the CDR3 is TGTGCCAGCAGTTTCGCAAGGACCTACGAGCAGTACTTC. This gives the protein CASSFARTYEQYF.

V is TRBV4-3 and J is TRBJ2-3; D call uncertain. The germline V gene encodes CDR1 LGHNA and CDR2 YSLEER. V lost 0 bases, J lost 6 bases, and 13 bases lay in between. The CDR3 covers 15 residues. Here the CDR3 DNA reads TGCGCCAGCAGCCAAGATTGGCTTTTTCGGGATACGCAGTATTTT. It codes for CASSQDWLFRDTQYF.

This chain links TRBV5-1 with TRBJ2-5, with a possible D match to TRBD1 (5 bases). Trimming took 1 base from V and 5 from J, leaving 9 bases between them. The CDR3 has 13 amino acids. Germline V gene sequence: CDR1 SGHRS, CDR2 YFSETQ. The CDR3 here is CASSLNGAETQYF. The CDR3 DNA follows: TGCGCCAGCAGCTTGAATGGGGCTGAGACCCAGTACTTC.